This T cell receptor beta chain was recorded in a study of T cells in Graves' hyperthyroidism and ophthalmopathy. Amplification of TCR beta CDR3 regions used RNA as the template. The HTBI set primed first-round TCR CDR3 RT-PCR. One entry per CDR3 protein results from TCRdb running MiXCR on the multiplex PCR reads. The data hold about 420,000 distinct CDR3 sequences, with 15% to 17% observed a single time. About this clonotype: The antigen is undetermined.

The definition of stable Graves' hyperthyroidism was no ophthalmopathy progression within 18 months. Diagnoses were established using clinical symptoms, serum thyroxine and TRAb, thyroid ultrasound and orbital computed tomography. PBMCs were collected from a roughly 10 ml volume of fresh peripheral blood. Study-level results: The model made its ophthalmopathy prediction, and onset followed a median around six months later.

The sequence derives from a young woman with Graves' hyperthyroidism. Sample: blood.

CDR3 DNA sequence: TGTGCCAGCACCTCCTTTTGGGGGGGGCCGCGTAAAATCTACGAGCAGTACTTC. Amino acid sequence: CASTSFWGGPRKIYEQYF. V usage is TRBV28 and J usage is TRBJ2-7, with D possibly matching TRBD2 (7 bases). CDR1 is MDHEN and CDR2 is SYDVKM in the germline V gene. V shed 7 bases and J shed 3 bases, with 28 bases lying between them. CDR3 length equals 18 residues.